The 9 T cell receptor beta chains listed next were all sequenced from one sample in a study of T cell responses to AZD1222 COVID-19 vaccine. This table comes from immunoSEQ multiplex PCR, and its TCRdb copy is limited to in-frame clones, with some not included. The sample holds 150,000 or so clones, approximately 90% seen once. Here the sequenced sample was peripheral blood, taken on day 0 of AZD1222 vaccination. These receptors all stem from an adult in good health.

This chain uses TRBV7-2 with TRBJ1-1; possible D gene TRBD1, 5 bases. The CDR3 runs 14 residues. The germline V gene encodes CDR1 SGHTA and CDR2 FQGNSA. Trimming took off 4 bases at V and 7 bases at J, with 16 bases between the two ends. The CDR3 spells CASSSFEGLGEAFF. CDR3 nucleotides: TGTGCCAGCAGCTCCTTCGAGGGGCTAGGTGAAGCTTTCTTT.

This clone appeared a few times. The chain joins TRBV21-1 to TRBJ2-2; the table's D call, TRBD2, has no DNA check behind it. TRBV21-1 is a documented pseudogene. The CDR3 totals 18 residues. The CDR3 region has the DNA TGTGCCAGCAGCAAAGTTCAGGAGACTAGCCCGAACACCGGGGAGCTGTTTTTT. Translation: CASSKVQETSPNTGELFF.

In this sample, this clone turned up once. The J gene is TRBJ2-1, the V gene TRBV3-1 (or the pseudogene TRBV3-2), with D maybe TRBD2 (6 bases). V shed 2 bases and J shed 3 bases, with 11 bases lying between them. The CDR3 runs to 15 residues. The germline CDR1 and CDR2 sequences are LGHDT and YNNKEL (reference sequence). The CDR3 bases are TGTGCCAGCAGCCAATTCGCGGGGCTCTACAATGAGCAGTTCTTC. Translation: CASSQFAGLYNEQFF.

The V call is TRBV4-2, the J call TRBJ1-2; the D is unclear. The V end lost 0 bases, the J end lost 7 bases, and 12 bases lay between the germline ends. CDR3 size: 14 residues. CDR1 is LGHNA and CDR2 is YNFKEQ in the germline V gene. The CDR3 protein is CASSQEVGSIGYTF. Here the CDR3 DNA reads TGTGCCAGCAGCCAAGAAGTGGGGAGTATTGGCTACACCTTC.

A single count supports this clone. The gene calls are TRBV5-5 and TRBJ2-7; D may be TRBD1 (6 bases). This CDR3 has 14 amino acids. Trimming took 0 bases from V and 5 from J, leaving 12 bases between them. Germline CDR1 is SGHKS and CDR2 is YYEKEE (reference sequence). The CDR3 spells CASSLGWAGDEQYF. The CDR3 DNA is TGTGCCAGCAGCTTGGGGTGGGCAGGGGACGAGCAGTACTTC.

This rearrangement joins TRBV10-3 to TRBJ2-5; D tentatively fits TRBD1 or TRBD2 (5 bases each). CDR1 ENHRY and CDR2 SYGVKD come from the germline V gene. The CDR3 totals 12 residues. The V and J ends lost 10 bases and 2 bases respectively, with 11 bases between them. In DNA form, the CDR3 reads TGTGCCACGAGGGGAGAGCAAGAGACCCAGTACTTC. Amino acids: CATRGEQETQYF.

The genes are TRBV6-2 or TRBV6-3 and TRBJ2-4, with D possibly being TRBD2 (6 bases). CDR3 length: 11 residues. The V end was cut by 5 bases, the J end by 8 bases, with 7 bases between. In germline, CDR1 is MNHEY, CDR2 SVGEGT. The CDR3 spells CASSKRDIQYF. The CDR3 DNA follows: TGTGCCAGCAGTAAGCGGGACATTCAGTACTTC.

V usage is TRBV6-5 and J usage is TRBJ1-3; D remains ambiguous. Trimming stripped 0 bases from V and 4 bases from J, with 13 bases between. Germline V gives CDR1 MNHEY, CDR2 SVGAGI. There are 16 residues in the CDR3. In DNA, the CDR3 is TGTGCCAGCAGTTACTCATGGAGTCTCTCCGGAAACACCATATATTTT. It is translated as CASSYSWSLSGNTIYF.

The CDR3 nucleotides are TGTGCCAGCACCAAGGGCCTAACTAGCGGGAGTAGAGGAAACAATGAGCAGTTCTTC. This gives the protein CASTKGLTSGSRGNNEQFF. The chain uses TRBV21-1 and TRBJ2-1; TRBD2 was called by the table and not checked on the DNA. TRBV21-1 is designated a pseudogene. This CDR3 comprises 19 residues.